The rows below give T cell receptor beta chains drawn from one sample of a study of radiotherapy plus CTLA-4 blockade in lung cancer. Assay: immunoSEQ multiplex PCR; the TCRdb copy retains only in-frame clones and omits some. The table shows some 94,000 clones, with roughly four fifths occurring only once. The sequences come from peripheral blood, collected from a patient treated with radiotherapy plus ipilimumab. These TCRs come from a human donor with non-small cell lung cancer that progressed on radiotherapy plus ipilimumab. Each CDR3 is given with its conserved first and last residue. D genes are given only for firm matches. Clone sizes are given selectively: once, few, many, or a class where the clone is expanded.

D gene: -
J gene: TRBJ1-4
clone size: -
V gene: TRBV2
CDR3 protein: CALEIGTKKLFF
CDR3 DNA: TGTGCCCTGGAGATAGGGACGAAAAAACTGTTTTTT

D gene: TRBD1
J gene: TRBJ2-5
clone size: many
V gene: TRBV7-7
CDR3 protein: CASSLRTGEKETQYF
CDR3 DNA: TGTGCTAGCAGCTTACGCACAGGGGAAAAAGAGACCCAGTACTTC

D gene: TRBD2
J gene: TRBJ2-5
clone size: -
V gene: TRBV4-2
CDR3 protein: CASSQDWGTSGWIETQYF
CDR3 DNA: TGTGCCAGCAGCCAAGACTGGGGGACTAGCGGTTGGATAGAGACCCAGTACTTC

D gene: TRBD1
J gene: TRBJ2-7
clone size: once
V gene: TRBV18
CDR3 protein: CASSPGQSGSEQYF
CDR3 DNA: TGTGCCAGCTCACCGGGACAGTCAGGGAGCGAGCAGTACTTC

D gene: -
J gene: TRBJ1-4
clone size: -
V gene: TRBV28
CDR3 protein: CASSSRQKLFF
CDR3 DNA: TGTGCCAGCAGTTCTCGACAGAAACTGTTTTTT

D gene: -
J gene: TRBJ1-2
clone size: -
V gene: TRBV18
CDR3 protein: CASSPATVANYGYTF
CDR3 DNA: TGTGCCAGCTCACCAGCCACAGTAGCTAACTATGGCTACACCTTC

D gene: -
J gene: TRBJ1-5
clone size: -
V gene: TRBV27
CDR3 protein: CASSSERYQPQHF
CDR3 DNA: TGTGCCAGCAGTTCAGAGCGCTATCAGCCCCAGCATTTT

D gene: -
J gene: TRBJ2-5
clone size: -
V gene: TRBV18
CDR3 protein: CASSPPGTPETQYF
CDR3 DNA: TGTGCCAGCTCACCACCGGGGACTCCAGAGACCCAGTACTTC

D gene: TRBD2
J gene: TRBJ2-1
clone size: -
V gene: TRBV2
CDR3 protein: CASSERTSGNREQFF
CDR3 DNA: TGTGCCAGCAGTGAAAGGACTAGCGGGAATCGTGAGCAGTTCTTC

D gene: TRBD1
J gene: TRBJ1-1
clone size: -
V gene: TRBV9
CDR3 protein: CASSANRDRGLNTEAFF
CDR3 DNA: TGTGCCAGCAGCGCCAACCGGGACAGGGGGTTAAACACTGAAGCTTTCTTT

D gene: TRBD1
J gene: TRBJ1-5
clone size: -
V gene: TRBV28
CDR3 protein: CASRGGQPAPQHF
CDR3 DNA: TGTGCCAGCAGGGGGGGACAGCCAGCGCCCCAGCATTTT

D gene: -
J gene: TRBJ1-4
clone size: -
V gene: TRBV7-6
CDR3 protein: CASSPDYEGLIEKLFF
CDR3 DNA: TGTGCCAGCAGCCCCGATTATGAGGGACTTATAGAAAAACTGTTTTTT

D gene: -
J gene: TRBJ1-5
clone size: -
V gene: TRBV2
CDR3 protein: CASSELRQPQHF
CDR3 DNA: TGTGCCAGCAGTGAACTACGTCAGCCCCAGCATTTT

D gene: -
J gene: TRBJ2-1
clone size: -
V gene: TRBV11-2
CDR3 protein: CASSLGLNNEQFF
CDR3 DNA: TGTGCCAGCAGCTTAGGTTTAAACAATGAGCAGTTCTTC

D gene: TRBD2
J gene: TRBJ2-6
clone size: -
V gene: TRBV27
CDR3 protein: CASSASLAGGFSGANVLTF
CDR3 DNA: TGTGCCAGCAGTGCCTCACTAGCGGGAGGGTTCTCTGGGGCCAACGTCCTGACTTTC

D gene: -
J gene: TRBJ2-2
clone size: -
V gene: TRBV2
CDR3 protein: CASRLDSTGELFF
CDR3 DNA: TGTGCCAGCCGACTAGATAGTACCGGGGAGCTGTTTTTT

D gene: -
J gene: TRBJ2-2
clone size: -
V gene: TRBV4-1
CDR3 protein: CASSQGFTGELFF
CDR3 DNA: TGCGCCAGCAGCCAAGGTTTTACCGGGGAGCTGTTTTTT

D gene: TRBD1
J gene: TRBJ1-4
clone size: -
V gene: TRBV5-4
CDR3 protein: CASSWGTGANEKLFF
CDR3 DNA: TGTGCCAGCAGCTGGGGGACAGGGGCTAATGAAAAACTGTTTTTT

D gene: TRBD2
J gene: TRBJ2-7
clone size: -
V gene: TRBV15
CDR3 protein: CATSRDSGLAGEVGEQYF
CDR3 DNA: TGTGCCACCAGCAGAGACTCGGGACTAGCGGGAGAGGTTGGCGAGCAGTACTTC

D gene: TRBD1
J gene: TRBJ1-2
clone size: -
V gene: TRBV2
CDR3 protein: CASRPPWARGRDGYTF
CDR3 DNA: TGTGCCAGCAGGCCCCCTTGGGCCAGGGGGCGGGATGGCTACACCTTC

D gene: -
J gene: TRBJ1-2
clone size: -
V gene: TRBV6-5
CDR3 protein: CASRAGAGYGYTF
CDR3 DNA: TGTGCCAGCAGGGCGGGAGCGGGCTATGGCTACACCTTC

D gene: -
J gene: TRBJ2-1
clone size: -
V gene: TRBV7-3
CDR3 protein: CASSPDSTDNEQFF
CDR3 DNA: TGTGCCAGCAGCCCGGACTCGACTGACAATGAGCAGTTCTTC

D gene: -
J gene: TRBJ2-2
clone size: -
V gene: TRBV5-4
CDR3 protein: CASSLGVLANTGELFF
CDR3 DNA: TGTGCCAGCAGCTTGGGGGTACTTGCGAACACCGGGGAGCTGTTTTTT

D gene: TRBD1
J gene: TRBJ2-3
clone size: -
V gene: TRBV7-3
CDR3 protein: CASSLQGAWGDTQYF
CDR3 DNA: TGTGCCAGCAGCTTACAGGGGGCGTGGGGAGATACGCAGTATTTT

D gene: -
J gene: TRBJ1-2
clone size: -
V gene: TRBV4-1
CDR3 protein: CASSQFQPIRRAANYGYTF
CDR3 DNA: TGCGCCAGCAGCCAATTTCAACCCATTCGACGGGCAGCTAACTATGGCTACACCTTC

D gene: TRBD1
J gene: TRBJ2-5
clone size: -
V gene: TRBV9
CDR3 protein: CASSGPLRDRGRETQYF
CDR3 DNA: TGTGCCAGCAGCGGACCCCTCCGGGACAGGGGGCGAGAGACCCAGTACTTC

D gene: -
J gene: TRBJ2-2
clone size: -
V gene: TRBV4-1
CDR3 protein: CASSQVLSGELFF
CDR3 DNA: TGCGCCAGCAGCCAAGTATTGTCGGGGGAGCTGTTTTTT

D gene: -
J gene: TRBJ1-2
clone size: -
V gene: TRBV9
CDR3 protein: CASSPRQQGYGYTF
CDR3 DNA: TGTGCCAGCAGCCCACGCCAACAGGGCTACGGCTACACCTTC

D gene: TRBD2
J gene: TRBJ2-3
clone size: -
V gene: TRBV5-4
CDR3 protein: CASSLSGASTDTQYF
CDR3 DNA: TGTGCCAGCAGCTTAAGCGGGGCTAGCACAGATACGCAGTATTTT

D gene: -
J gene: TRBJ2-3
clone size: -
V gene: TRBV15
CDR3 protein: CATSRDRGSTDTQYF
CDR3 DNA: TGTGCCACCAGCAGAGATCGGGGATCCACAGATACGCAGTATTTT

D gene: TRBD2
J gene: TRBJ2-1
clone size: once
V gene: TRBV27
CDR3 protein: CASTRAGTSGDNEQFF
CDR3 DNA: TGTGCCAGCACCAGAGCCGGGACTAGCGGGGACAATGAGCAGTTCTTC

D gene: -
J gene: TRBJ1-5
clone size: -
V gene: TRBV28
CDR3 protein: CASRASFAGNQPQHF
CDR3 DNA: TGTGCCAGTCGAGCTTCGTTTGCGGGCAATCAGCCCCAGCATTTT

D gene: -
J gene: TRBJ2-3
clone size: -
V gene: TRBV5-8
CDR3 protein: CASSPRGGWTDTQYF
CDR3 DNA: TGTGCCAGCAGCCCCAGGGGTGGATGGACAGATACGCAGTATTTT

D gene: -
J gene: TRBJ2-4
clone size: -
V gene: TRBV10-3
CDR3 protein: CAISEPNQYIQYF
CDR3 DNA: TGTGCCATCAGTGAGCCGAATCAGTACATTCAGTACTTC

D gene: -
J gene: TRBJ2-7
clone size: -
V gene: TRBV7-9
CDR3 protein: CAGGWGGTYEQYF
CDR3 DNA: TGTGCCGGAGGGTGGGGGGGCACCTACGAGCAGTACTTC

D gene: -
J gene: TRBJ1-3
clone size: -
V gene: TRBV5-6
CDR3 protein: CASAQGLSPGNTIYF
CDR3 DNA: TGTGCCAGCGCGCAAGGCCTCTCTCCTGGAAACACCATATATTTT

D gene: TRBD1
J gene: TRBJ2-2
clone size: -
V gene: TRBV9
CDR3 protein: CASSVQDRRTGELFF
CDR3 DNA: TGTGCCAGCAGCGTGCAGGACAGGCGAACCGGGGAGCTGTTTTTT

D gene: -
J gene: TRBJ2-2
clone size: -
V gene: TRBV7-6
CDR3 protein: CASSLGQGLTGELFF
CDR3 DNA: TGTGCCAGCAGCTTAGGCCAGGGGCTCACCGGGGAGCTGTTTTTT

D gene: -
J gene: TRBJ1-4
clone size: -
V gene: TRBV30
CDR3 protein: CAWSVLGGEKLFF
CDR3 DNA: TGTGCCTGGAGTGTACTTGGGGGTGAAAAACTGTTTTTT

D gene: -
J gene: TRBJ1-2
clone size: once
V gene: TRBV5-1
CDR3 protein: CASSASGGFYGYTF
CDR3 DNA: TGCGCCAGCAGCGCCTCGGGGGGCTTCTATGGCTACACCTTC

D gene: -
J gene: TRBJ1-2
clone size: -
V gene: TRBV9
CDR3 protein: CASSVGGTPDFYGYTF
CDR3 DNA: TGTGCCAGCAGCGTAGGGGGGACCCCAGACTTCTATGGCTACACCTTC

D gene: -
J gene: TRBJ1-1
clone size: -
V gene: TRBV9
CDR3 protein: CASSVGTENTEAFF
CDR3 DNA: TGTGCCAGCAGCGTAGGGACGGAGAACACTGAAGCTTTCTTT

D gene: TRBD2
J gene: TRBJ2-2
clone size: few
V gene: TRBV19
CDR3 protein: CASSIPGLAGVVGTGELFF
CDR3 DNA: TGTGCCAGTAGTATCCCGGGACTAGCGGGAGTGGTAGGCACCGGGGAGCTGTTTTTT

D gene: -
J gene: TRBJ1-2
clone size: few
V gene: TRBV13
CDR3 protein: CASSRLKGSGYTF
CDR3 DNA: TGTGCCAGCAGCCGACTCAAGGGAAGTGGCTACACCTTC

D gene: -
J gene: TRBJ1-5
clone size: few
V gene: TRBV28
CDR3 protein: CASTPIGGNQPQHF
CDR3 DNA: TGTGCCAGCACCCCTATCGGGGGCAATCAGCCCCAGCATTTT

D gene: -
J gene: TRBJ1-4
clone size: -
V gene: TRBV4-1
CDR3 protein: CASSQDSYNEKLFF
CDR3 DNA: TGCGCCAGCAGCCAAGATTCTTATAATGAAAAACTGTTTTTT

D gene: -
J gene: TRBJ2-1
clone size: few
V gene: TRBV11-3
CDR3 protein: CASSPQWGEKSNEQFF
CDR3 DNA: TGTGCCAGCAGTCCCCAGTGGGGGGAGAAGAGCAATGAGCAGTTCTTC

D gene: -
J gene: TRBJ2-3
clone size: -
V gene: TRBV10-2
CDR3 protein: CASNRDSGGTDTQYF
CDR3 DNA: TGCGCCAGCAACCGCGACAGTGGCGGCACAGATACGCAGTATTTT

D gene: TRBD1
J gene: TRBJ2-3
clone size: few
V gene: TRBV10-3
CDR3 protein: CAIRGQGGTDTQYF
CDR3 DNA: TGTGCCATCAGAGGACAGGGTGGCACAGATACGCAGTATTTT

D gene: -
J gene: TRBJ2-1
clone size: -
V gene: TRBV27
CDR3 protein: CASSFTGNEQFF
CDR3 DNA: TGTGCCAGCAGTTTCACAGGGAATGAGCAGTTCTTC

D gene: TRBD1
J gene: TRBJ1-1
clone size: once
V gene: TRBV28
CDR3 protein: CASSLFGQGARGTEAFF
CDR3 DNA: TGTGCCAGCAGTTTATTCGGACAGGGGGCGCGGGGCACTGAAGCTTTCTTT

D gene: -
J gene: TRBJ2-1
clone size: -
V gene: TRBV6-6
CDR3 protein: CASSRSSVSYNEQFF
CDR3 DNA: TGTGCCAGCAGCCGATCTAGCGTTTCCTACAATGAGCAGTTCTTC